This T cell receptor beta chain was recorded in a study of regulatory T cells in long-lasting Graves disease. The wider study: The antithyroid drugs taken by newly diagnosed Graves' patients had been used for under 3 months. General study findings and limits: Clonotypes that were public and shared totalled 2,500 to 3,500 in persistent patients versus about 1,000 in new patients.

TCR beta libraries were built with iRepertoire HTBI primers and Arm-PCR of CDR3 regions. Original analysis: Segment identification across samples yielded 55 to 65 TRBV and more than 11 TRBJ segments. TCRdb re-derived calls from the multiplex PCR reads in MiXCR, one entry per CDR3 protein. The V and J calls, along with clone size, are taken from TCRdb and not from the paper's own processing. The table shows about 370,000 distinct CDR3 sequences, with 15% to 17% occurring only once. Details on this clonotype: The antigen is not known.

As to time point: newly diagnosed GD, antithyroid drugs for less than 3 months. Scientists built the TCR library using RNA that was extracted from PBMCs. This clonotype was sampled from a female donor with Graves disease. The starting material was peripheral blood mononuclear cells (PBMCs), obtained at new diagnosis, from a patient treated with antithyroid drugs.

CDR3 sequence reads: CASSRGGLVWVDTQYF. The CDR3 coding sequence is TGTGCCAGCAGCCGGGGGGGGTTAGTCTGGGTAGATACGCAGTATTTT. J is TRBJ2-3 and V is TRBV11-2, with 8 positions matching TRBD2. J gave up 5 bases and V 5 bases, and 12 bases lay outside the gene matches. Germline V gene data show CDR1 as SGHAT and CDR2 as FQNNGV. The CDR3 covers 16 residues.